This T cell receptor beta chain appears in the sequencing data of a study of CD8 T cells in ankylosing spondylitis. This clonotype occurred many times. What it recognizes is unknown. General observations from the study: One TCR beta motif, made up of several highly homologous variants, appeared characteristic of ankylosing spondylitis blood. Before this, some motif variants had been reported in reactive arthritis synovial fluid and blood. In peripheral blood, disease-linked CD8+ clones occurred at relatively low frequencies. The clones that were linked to disease were reported to be significantly enriched in matched synovial fluid samples from ankylosing spondylitis patients.

In germline, CDR1 is SGHRS, CDR2 YFSETQ. The CDR3 length is 15 residues. V was clipped by 4 bases and J by 1 base, with 13 bases between them. TCRdb called the 5' RACE reads again in MiXCR, with one record for every CDR3 protein. This sample yields around 490,000 distinct CDR3 sequences, of which approximately 5% are seen a single time; around 3.5% belongs to the top ten. This chain joins TRBV5-1 and TRBJ2-3; possible D gene TRBD1, 5 bases. The sequenced sample consisted of blood, either unsorted or a sorted T cell fraction (not recorded which). The sequence derives from a male donor with ankylosing spondylitis. CDR3 loop: CASSVGRYGTDTQYF. The CDR3 nucleotides are TGCGCCAGCAGCGTGGGGCGTTACGGCACAGATACGCAGTATTTT.